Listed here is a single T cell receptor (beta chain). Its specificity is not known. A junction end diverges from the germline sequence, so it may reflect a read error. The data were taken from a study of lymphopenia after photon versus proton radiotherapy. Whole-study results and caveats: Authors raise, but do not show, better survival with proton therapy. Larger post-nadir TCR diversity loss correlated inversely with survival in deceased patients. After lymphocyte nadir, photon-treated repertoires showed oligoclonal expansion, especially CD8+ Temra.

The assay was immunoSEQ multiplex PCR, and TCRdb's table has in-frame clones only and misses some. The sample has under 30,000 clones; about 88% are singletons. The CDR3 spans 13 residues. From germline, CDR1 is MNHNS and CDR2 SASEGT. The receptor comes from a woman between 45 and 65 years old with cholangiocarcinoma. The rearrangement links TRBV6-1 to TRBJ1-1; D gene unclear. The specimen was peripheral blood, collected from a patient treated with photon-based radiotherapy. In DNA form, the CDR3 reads TGTGCCAGCAGCGAAGGTAGGAACACTGAAGCTTTCTTT. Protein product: CASSEGRNTEAFF.